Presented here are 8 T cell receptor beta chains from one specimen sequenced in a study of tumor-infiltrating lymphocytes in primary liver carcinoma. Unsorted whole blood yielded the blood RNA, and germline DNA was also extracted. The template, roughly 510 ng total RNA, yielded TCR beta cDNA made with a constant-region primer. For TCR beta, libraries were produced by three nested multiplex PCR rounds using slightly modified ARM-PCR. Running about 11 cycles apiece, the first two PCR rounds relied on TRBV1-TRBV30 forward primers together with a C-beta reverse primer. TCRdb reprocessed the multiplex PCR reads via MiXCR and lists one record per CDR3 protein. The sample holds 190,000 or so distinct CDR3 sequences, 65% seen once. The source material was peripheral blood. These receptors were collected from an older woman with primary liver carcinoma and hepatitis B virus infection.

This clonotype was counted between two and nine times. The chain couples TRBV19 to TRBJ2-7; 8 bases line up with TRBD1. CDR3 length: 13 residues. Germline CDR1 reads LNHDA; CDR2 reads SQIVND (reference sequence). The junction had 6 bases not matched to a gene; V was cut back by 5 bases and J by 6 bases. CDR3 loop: CASSRGQGGEQYF. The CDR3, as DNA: TGTGCCAGTAGTCGAGGACAGGGCGGCGAGCAGTACTTC.

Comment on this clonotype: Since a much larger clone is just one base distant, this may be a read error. CDR3 sequence (DNA): TGTGCCGTGGGCAGGGACTATAATTCACCCATCCACTTT. This gives the protein CAVGRDYNSPIHF. This chain links TRBV6-5 with TRBJ1-6, with a weak D call TRBD1 (5 bases). Germline V gene sequence: CDR1 MNHEY, CDR2 SVGAGI. The CDR3 runs to 13 residues.

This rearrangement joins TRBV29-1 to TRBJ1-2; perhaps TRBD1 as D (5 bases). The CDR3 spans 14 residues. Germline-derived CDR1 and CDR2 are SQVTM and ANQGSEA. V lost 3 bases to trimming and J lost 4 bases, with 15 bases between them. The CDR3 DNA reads TGCAGCGTTGATATCGGGGCACGAGGCTATGGCTACACCTTC. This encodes CSVDIGARGYGYTF. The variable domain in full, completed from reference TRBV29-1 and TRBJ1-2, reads SAVISQKPSRDICQRGTSLTIQCQVDSQVTMMFWYRQQPGQSLTLIATANQGSEATYESGFVIDKFPISRPNLTFSTLTVSNMSPEDSSIYLCSVDIGARGYGYTFGSGTRLTVV.

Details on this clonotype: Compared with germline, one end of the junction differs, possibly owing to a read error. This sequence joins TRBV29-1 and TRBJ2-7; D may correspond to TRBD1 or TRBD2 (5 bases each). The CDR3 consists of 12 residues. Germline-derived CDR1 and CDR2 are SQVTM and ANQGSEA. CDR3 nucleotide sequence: TGCAGCGTTGTAGAGGGGCTCTACGAGCTGTACTTC. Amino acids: CSVVEGLYELYF.

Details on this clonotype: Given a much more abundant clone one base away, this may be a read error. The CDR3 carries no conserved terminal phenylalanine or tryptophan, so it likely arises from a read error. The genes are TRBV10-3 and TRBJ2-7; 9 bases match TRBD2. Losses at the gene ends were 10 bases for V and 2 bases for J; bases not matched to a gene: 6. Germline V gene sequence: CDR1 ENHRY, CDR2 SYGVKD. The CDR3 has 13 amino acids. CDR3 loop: CATLLAGTYEQYL. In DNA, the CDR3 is TGTGCCACCCTACTAGCGGGCACCTACGAGCAGTACTTA.

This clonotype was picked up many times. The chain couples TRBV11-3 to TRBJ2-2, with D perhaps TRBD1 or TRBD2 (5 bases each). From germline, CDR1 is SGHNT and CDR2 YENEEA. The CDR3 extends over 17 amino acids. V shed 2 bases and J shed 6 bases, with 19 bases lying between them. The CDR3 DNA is TGTGCCAGCAGCTTATCTCGTGGGGGTAATCGCGCCGGGGAGCTGTTTTTT. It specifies CASSLSRGGNRAGELFF.

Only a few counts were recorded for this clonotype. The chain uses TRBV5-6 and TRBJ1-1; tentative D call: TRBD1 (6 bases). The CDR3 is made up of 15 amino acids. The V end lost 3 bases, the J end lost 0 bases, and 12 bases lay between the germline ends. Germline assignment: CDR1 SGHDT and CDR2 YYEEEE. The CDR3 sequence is CASSSRGAMNTEAFF. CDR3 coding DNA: TGTGCCAGCAGCTCACGGGGGGCGATGAACACTGAAGCTTTCTTT.

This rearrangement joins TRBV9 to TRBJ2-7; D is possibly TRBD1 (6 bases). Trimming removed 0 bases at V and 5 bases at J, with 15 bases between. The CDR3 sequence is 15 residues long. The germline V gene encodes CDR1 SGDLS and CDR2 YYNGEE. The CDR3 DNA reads TGTGCCAGCAGCGTAGCCAGTACAGGGATCCACGAGCAGTACTTC. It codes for CASSVASTGIHEQYF.